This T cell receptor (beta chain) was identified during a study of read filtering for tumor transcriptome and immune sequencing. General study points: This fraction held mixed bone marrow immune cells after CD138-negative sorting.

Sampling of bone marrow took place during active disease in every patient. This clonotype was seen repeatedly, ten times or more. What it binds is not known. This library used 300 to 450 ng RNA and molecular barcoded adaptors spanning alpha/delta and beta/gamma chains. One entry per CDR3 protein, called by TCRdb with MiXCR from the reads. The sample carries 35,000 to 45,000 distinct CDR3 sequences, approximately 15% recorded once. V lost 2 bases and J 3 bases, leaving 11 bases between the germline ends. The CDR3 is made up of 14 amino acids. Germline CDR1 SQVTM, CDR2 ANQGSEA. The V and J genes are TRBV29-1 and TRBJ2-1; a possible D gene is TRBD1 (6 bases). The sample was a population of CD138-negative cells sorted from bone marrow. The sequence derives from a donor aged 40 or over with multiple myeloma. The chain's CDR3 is CSVEPLDSYNEQFF. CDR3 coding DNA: TGCAGCGTTGAACCTTTGGACAGCTACAATGAGCAGTTCTTC.